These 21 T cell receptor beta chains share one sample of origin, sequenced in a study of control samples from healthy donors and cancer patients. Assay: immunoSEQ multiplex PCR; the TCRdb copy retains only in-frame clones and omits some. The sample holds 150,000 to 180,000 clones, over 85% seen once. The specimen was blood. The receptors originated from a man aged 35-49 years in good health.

CDR3 protein: CASSLAFVANTGELFF. CDR3 nucleotides: TGCGCCAGCAGCTTGGCCTTCGTTGCGAACACCGGGGAGCTGTTTTTT. The chain uses TRBV5-1 and TRBJ2-2; D gene unclear. The CDR3 runs 16 residues. The V and J ends lost 0 bases and 0 bases respectively, with 9 bases between them. Germline assignment: CDR1 SGHRS and CDR2 YFSETQ. Using reference TRBV5-1 and TRBJ2-2 for the parts outside the CDR3, the full variable domain is KAGVTQTPRYLIKTRGQQVTLSCSPISGHRSVSWYQQTPGQGLQFLFEYFSETQRNKGNFPGRFSGRQFSNSRSEMNVSTLELGDSALYLCASSLAFVANTGELFFGEGSRLTVL.

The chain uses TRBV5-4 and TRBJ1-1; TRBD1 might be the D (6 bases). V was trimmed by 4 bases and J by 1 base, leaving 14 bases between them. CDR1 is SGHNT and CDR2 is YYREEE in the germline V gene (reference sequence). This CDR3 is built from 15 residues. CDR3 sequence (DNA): TGTGCCAGCAGCCCTAAGTGGGGGCAGAACACTGAAGCTTTCTTT. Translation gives CASSPKWGQNTEAFF.

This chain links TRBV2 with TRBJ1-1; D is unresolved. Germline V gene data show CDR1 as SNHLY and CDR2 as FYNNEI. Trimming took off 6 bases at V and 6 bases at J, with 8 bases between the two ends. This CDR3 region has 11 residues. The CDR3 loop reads CASRDGPEAFF. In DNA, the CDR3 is TGTGCCAGCAGGGACGGGCCTGAAGCTTTCTTT.

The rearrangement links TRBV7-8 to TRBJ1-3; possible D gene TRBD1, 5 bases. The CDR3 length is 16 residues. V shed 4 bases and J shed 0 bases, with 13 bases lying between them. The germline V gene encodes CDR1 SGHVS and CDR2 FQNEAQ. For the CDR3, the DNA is TGTGCCAGCAGCTGGGGCGGCGATGGCTCTGGAAACACCATATATTTT. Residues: CASSWGGDGSGNTIYF.

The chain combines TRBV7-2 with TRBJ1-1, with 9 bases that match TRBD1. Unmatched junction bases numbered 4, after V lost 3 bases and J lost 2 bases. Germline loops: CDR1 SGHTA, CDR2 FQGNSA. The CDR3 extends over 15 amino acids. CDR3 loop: CASSFTGGLNTEAFF. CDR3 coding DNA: TGTGCCAGCAGCTTTACAGGGGGCCTTAACACTGAAGCTTTCTTT.

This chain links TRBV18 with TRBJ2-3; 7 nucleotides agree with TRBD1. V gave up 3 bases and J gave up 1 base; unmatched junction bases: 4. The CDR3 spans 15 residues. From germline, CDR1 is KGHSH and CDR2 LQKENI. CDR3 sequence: CASSPQGVGTDTQYF. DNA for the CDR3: TGTGCCAGCTCACCCCAGGGGGTGGGCACAGATACGCAGTATTTT.

The CDR3 loop reads CASSFGVDTQYF. The CDR3, as DNA: TGCGCCAGCAGTTTCGGTGTAGATACGCAGTATTTT. The chain is built from TRBV10-2 and TRBJ2-3; D uncertain. There are 12 residues in the CDR3. The V and J ends lost 5 bases and 5 bases respectively, with 8 bases between them. Germline values: CDR1 WSHSY, CDR2 SAAADI.

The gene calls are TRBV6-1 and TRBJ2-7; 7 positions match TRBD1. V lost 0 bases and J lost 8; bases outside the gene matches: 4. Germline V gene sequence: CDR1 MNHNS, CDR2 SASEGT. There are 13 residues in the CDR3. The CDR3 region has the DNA TGTGCCAGCAGTGAAGCCGGGACAGCTAAGCAGTACTTC. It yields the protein CASSEAGTAKQYF.

The CDR3 loop is CASSNDGSGNTIYF. DNA for the CDR3: TGCGCCAGCAGCAACGACGGCTCTGGAAACACCATATATTTT. The chain is built from TRBV5-1 and TRBJ1-3; D uncertain. Germline V gene data show CDR1 as SGHRS and CDR2 as YFSETQ. This CDR3 comprises 14 residues. V was trimmed by 4 bases and J by 0 bases, leaving 8 bases between them.

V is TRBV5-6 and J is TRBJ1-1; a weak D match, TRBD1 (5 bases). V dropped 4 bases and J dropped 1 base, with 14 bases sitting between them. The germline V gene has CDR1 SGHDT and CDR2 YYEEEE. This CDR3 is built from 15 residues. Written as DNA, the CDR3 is TGTGCCAGCAGCCCCCAGTGGGGGAGGAACACTGAAGCTTTCTTT. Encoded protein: CASSPQWGRNTEAFF.

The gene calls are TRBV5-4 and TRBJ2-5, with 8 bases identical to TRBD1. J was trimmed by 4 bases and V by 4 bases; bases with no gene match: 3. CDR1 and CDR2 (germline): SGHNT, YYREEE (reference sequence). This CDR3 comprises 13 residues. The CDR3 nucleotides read TGTGCCAGCAGCCGGGACAGGCTAGAGACCCAGTACTTC. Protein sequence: CASSRDRLETQYF.

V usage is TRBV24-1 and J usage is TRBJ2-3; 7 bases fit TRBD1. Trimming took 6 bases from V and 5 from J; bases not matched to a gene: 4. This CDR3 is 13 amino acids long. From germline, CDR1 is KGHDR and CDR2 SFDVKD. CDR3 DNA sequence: TGTGCCACCAGTTTACAGGGGTTAGATACGCAGTATTTT. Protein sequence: CATSLQGLDTQYF.

The CDR3 bases are TGCGCCAGCAGCCCCGGACTAGCGGGGGGAGAGACCCAGTACTTC. Protein sequence: CASSPGLAGGETQYF. The V and J genes are TRBV5-1 and TRBJ2-5, with 14 bases matching TRBD2. The CDR3 extends over 15 amino acids. Germline-derived CDR1 and CDR2 are SGHRS and YFSETQ. With V trimmed by 4 bases and J by 4 bases, 3 bases remained unmatched.

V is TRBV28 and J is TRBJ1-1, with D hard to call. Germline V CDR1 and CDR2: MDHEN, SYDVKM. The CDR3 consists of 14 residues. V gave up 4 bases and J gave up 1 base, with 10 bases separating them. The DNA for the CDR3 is TGTGCCAGCAGTTCTCCGTGGGGGAACACTGAAGCTTTCTTT. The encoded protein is CASSSPWGNTEAFF. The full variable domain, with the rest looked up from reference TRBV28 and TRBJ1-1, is DVKVTQSSRYLVKRTGEKVFLECVQDMDHENMFWYRQDPGLGLRLIYFSYDVKMKEKGDIPEGYSVSREKKERFSLILESASTNQTSMYLCASSSPWGNTEAFFGQGTRLTVV.

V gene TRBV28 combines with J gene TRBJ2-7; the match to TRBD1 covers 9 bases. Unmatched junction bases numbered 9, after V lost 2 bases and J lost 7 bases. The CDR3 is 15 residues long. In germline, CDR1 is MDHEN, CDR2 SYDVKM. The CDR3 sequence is CASSLHTGGAGEQYF. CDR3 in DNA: TGTGCCAGCAGTTTACATACAGGGGGCGCGGGGGAGCAGTACTTC.

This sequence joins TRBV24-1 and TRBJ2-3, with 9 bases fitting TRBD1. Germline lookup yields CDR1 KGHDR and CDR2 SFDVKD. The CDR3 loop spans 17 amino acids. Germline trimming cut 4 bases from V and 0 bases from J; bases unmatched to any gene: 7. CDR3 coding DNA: TGTGCCACCAGTGACAGTGGGACAGGGCCTAGCACAGATACGCAGTATTTT. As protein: CATSDSGTGPSTDTQYF.

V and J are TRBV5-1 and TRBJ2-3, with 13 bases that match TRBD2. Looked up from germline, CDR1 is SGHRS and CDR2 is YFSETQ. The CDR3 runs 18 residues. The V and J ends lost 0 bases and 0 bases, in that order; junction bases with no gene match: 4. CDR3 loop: CASSLGLAGGRSTDTQYF. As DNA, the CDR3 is TGCGCCAGCAGCTTGGGACTAGCGGGGGGAAGGAGCACAGATACGCAGTATTTT. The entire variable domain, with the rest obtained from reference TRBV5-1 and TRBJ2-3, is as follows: KAGVTQTPRYLIKTRGQQVTLSCSPISGHRSVSWYQQTPGQGLQFLFEYFSETQRNKGNFPGRFSGRQFSNSRSEMNVSTLELGDSALYLCASSLGLAGGRSTDTQYFGPGTRLTVL.

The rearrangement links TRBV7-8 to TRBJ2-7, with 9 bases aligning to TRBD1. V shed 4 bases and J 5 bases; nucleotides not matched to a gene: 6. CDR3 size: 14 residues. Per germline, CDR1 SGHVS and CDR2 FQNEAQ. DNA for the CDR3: TGTGCCAGCAGCTACAGCGGGACAGGGAACGAGCAGTACTTC. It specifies CASSYSGTGNEQYF.

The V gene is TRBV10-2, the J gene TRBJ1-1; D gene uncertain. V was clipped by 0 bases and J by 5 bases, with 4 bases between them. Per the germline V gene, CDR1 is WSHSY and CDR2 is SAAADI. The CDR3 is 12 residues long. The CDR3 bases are TGCGCCAGCAGTGAGTCGCCGACTGAAGCTTTCTTT. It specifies CASSESPTEAFF.

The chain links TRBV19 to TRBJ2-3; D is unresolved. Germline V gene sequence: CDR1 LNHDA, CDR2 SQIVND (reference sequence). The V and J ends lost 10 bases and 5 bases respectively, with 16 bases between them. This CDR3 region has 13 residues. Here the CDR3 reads CATSPGSKDTQYF. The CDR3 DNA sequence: TGTGCCACCTCCCCCGGGTCTAAAGATACGCAGTATTTT. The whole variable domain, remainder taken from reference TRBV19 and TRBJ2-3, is DGGITQSPKYLFRKEGQNVTLSCEQNLNHDAMYWYRQDPGQGLRLIYYSQIVNDFQKGDIAEGYSVSREKKESFPLTVTSAQKNPTAFYLCATSPGSKDTQYFGPGTRLTVL.

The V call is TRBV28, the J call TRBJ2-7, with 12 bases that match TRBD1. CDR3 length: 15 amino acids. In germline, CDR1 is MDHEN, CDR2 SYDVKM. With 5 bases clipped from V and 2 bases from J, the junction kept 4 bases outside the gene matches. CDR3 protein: CASSPGQGAPYEQYF. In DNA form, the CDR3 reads TGTGCCAGCAGTCCGGGACAGGGGGCTCCCTACGAGCAGTACTTC.